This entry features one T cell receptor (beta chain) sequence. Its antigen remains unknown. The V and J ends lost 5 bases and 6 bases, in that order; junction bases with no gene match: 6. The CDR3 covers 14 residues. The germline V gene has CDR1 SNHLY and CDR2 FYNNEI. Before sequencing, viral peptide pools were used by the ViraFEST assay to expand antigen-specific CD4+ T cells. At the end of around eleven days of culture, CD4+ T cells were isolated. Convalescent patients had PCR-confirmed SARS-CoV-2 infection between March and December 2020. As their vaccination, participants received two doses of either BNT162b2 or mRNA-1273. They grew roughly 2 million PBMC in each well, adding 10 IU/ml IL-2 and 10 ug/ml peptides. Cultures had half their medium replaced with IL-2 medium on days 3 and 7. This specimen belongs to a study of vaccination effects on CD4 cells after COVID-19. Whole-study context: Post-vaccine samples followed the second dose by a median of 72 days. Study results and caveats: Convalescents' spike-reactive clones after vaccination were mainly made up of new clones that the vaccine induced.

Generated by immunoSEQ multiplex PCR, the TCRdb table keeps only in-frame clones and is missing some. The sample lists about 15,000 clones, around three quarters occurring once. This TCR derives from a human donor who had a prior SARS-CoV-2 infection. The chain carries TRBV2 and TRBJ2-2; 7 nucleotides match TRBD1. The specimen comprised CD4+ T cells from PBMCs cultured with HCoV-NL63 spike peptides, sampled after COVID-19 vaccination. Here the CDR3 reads CASSPSGQAGELFF. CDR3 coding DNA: TGTGCCAGCAGTCCGAGCGGACAGGCCGGGGAGCTGTTTTTT.